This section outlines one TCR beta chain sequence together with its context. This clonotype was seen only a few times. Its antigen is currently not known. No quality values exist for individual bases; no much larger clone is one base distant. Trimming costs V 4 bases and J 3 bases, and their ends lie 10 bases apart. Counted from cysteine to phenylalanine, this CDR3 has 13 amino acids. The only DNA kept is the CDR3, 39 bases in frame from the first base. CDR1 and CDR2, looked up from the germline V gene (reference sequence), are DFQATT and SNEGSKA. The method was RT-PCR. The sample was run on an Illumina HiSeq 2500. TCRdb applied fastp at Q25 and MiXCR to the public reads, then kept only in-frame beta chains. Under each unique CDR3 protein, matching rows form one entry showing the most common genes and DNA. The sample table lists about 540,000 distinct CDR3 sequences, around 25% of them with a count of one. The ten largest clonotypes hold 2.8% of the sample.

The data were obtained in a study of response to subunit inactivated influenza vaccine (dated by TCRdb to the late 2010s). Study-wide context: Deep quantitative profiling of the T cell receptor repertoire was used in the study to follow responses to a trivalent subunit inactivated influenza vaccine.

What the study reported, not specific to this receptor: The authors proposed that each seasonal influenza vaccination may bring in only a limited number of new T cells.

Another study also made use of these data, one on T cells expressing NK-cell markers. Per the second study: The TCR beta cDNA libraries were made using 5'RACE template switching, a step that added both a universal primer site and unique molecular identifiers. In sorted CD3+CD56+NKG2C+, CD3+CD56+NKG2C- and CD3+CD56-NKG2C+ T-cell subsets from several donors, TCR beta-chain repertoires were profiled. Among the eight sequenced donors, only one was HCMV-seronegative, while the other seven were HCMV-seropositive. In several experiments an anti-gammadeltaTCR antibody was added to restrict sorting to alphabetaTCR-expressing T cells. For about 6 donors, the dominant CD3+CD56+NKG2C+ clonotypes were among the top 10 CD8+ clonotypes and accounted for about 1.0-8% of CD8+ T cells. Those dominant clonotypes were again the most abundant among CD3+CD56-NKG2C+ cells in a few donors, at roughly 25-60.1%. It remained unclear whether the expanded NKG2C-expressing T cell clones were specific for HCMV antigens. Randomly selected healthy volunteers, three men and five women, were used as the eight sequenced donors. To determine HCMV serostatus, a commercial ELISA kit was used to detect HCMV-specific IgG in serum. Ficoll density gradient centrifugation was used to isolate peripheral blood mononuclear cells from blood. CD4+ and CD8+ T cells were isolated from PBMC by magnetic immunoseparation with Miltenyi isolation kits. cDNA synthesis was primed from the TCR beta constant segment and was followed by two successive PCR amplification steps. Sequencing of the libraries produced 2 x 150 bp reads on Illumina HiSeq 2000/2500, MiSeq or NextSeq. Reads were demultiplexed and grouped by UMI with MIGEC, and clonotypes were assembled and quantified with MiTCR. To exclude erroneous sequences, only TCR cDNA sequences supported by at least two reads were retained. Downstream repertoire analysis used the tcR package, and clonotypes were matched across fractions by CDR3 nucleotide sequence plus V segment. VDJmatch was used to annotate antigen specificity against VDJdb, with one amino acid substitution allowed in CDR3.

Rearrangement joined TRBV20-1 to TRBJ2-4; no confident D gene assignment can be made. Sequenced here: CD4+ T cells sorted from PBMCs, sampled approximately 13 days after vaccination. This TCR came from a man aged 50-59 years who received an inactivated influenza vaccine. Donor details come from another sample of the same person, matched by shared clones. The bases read TGCAGTGCTATAATATGGGACAAAAACATTCAGTACTTC. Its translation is CSAIIWDKNIQYF.